One sample yielded the 26 T cell receptor beta chains listed below, sequenced in a study of Graves' ophthalmopathy and Graves' hyperthyroidism. Scientists amplified the TCR beta CDR3 regions from RNA transcripts. Amplification began with first-round RT-PCR using HTBI primers, then second-round multiplex PCR was performed. TCRdb processed the multiplex PCR reads anew with MiXCR; each CDR3 protein has one entry. Among hundreds of thousands of distinct CDR3 sequences listed, about 15% were seen once. Specimen: blood. These receptors came from a woman aged 25 to 39 with Graves' ophthalmopathy.

The V gene is TRBV4-1, the J gene TRBJ1-1; unclear D gene. V lost 0 bases to trimming and J lost 3 bases, with 11 bases between them. The CDR3 is 15 amino acids. Germline V gene data show CDR1 as MGHRA and CDR2 as YSYEKL. As DNA, the CDR3 is TGCGCCAGCAGCCAAGAGGGATTTCCTGACACTGAAGCTTTCTTT. Translated, it gives CASSQEGFPDTEAFF.

This clonotype was observed many times. The V and J genes are TRBV11-2 and TRBJ1-1, with a possible D match to TRBD1 (6 bases). V lost 5 bases, J lost 11 bases, and 27 bases lay in between. CDR3 length: 16 amino acids. The germline gives CDR1 SGHAT, CDR2 FQNNGV. The CDR3 is CASSDGGGRVNSNAFF. The DNA for the CDR3 is TGTGCCAGCAGCGACGGCGGGGGCAGGGTGAATTCAAATGCTTTCTTT.

This clonotype was found many times. This chain connects TRBV6-1 to TRBJ2-4, with unresolved D. V lost 5 bases, J lost 0 bases, and 11 bases lay in between. Germline V gives CDR1 MNHNS, CDR2 SASEGT. The CDR3 covers 15 residues. CDR3 sequence: CASSRPSLAKNIQYF. CDR3 DNA: TGTGCCAGCAGTAGGCCGTCTCTAGCCAAAAACATTCAGTACTTC.

This clonotype has only a few counts. A much larger clonotype is one base distant, so this may be a read error. The chain has TRBV15 and TRBJ2-7; D not certain. This CDR3 is built from 13 residues. The V gene's germline CDR1 is LNHNV and CDR2 YYDKDF (reference sequence). The DNA for the CDR3 is TGTCCCACCGCCCGTGGGGACTCCTACGAGCAGTACTTC. Translated: CPTARGDSYEQYF.

This clonotype has at least ten counts. The CDR3 coding sequence is TGTGCCAGCAGCTTAGCACAGGACTTCTACGAGCAGTACTTC. It is translated as CASSLAQDFYEQYF. V and J are TRBV7-9 and TRBJ2-7; the D call may be TRBD1 or TRBD2 (5 bases each). The CDR3 has 14 residues. Per germline, CDR1 SEHNR and CDR2 FQNEAQ (reference sequence). The germline V and J ends were trimmed by 0 bases and 3 bases, with 9 bases remaining between them.

This clonotype was picked up many times. The chain links TRBV6-1 to TRBJ1-1; a possible D gene is TRBD1 (6 bases). Germline lookup yields CDR1 MNHNS and CDR2 SASEGT. The CDR3 is 13 amino acids. V shed 8 bases and J shed 1 base, with 11 bases lying between them. The CDR3 DNA is TGTGCCAGCCGCACAGGGAAGAACACTGAAGCTTTCTTT. Translating it yields CASRTGKNTEAFF.

This clonotype was seen repeatedly, ten times or more. V gene TRBV3-1 combines with J gene TRBJ1-2, with D hard to call. V was cut by 1 base and J by 4 bases, with 10 bases left in between. Germline-derived CDR1 and CDR2 are LGHDT and YNNKEL (reference sequence). CDR3 length: 14 residues. The CDR3 DNA reads as TGTGCCAGCAGCCAAGGGACGGATGGCTATGGCTACACCTTC. It codes for CASSQGTDGYGYTF.

The sample holds many counts of this clonotype. An end of the junction does not agree with germline; a read error may underlie this. This sequence joins TRBV5-1 and TRBJ1-1; D unresolved. This CDR3 contains 12 residues. Germline CDR1 reads SGHRS; CDR2 reads YFSETQ. Here the CDR3 DNA reads TGTGCCAGCAGTGGAGGGAACACTGAAGCTTTCTTT. This codes for CASSGGNTEAFF.

This clonotype came up many times. V usage is TRBV6-4 and J usage is TRBJ2-7; D possibly uses TRBD1 or TRBD2 (5 bases each). There are 11 residues in the CDR3. V lost 4 bases to trimming and J lost 8 bases, with 9 bases between them. From germline, CDR1 is MRHNA and CDR2 SNTAGT. CDR3 nucleotides: TGTGCCAGCAGTGGACCGGGACAGCAGTACTTC. This codes for CASSGPGQQYF.

This clonotype was counted many times. In DNA, the CDR3 is TGTGCCAGCCGGTGGAACATTCAAGAGACCCAGTACTTC. Its translation: CASRWNIQETQYF. This chain uses TRBV6-5 with TRBJ2-5; D gene uncertain. Trimming removed 8 bases at V and 2 bases at J, with 12 bases between. Germline lookup yields CDR1 MNHEY and CDR2 SVGAGI. The CDR3 is 13 residues long.

Comments on this clonotype: This could be a read error, since a much larger clone is one nucleotide away. It is likely a read error, because the conserved phenylalanine at the end of the CDR3 is missing. This rearrangement joins TRBV28 to TRBJ1-5; D is uncertain. Trimming left V 5 bases short and J 1 base short, with 9 bases between. Germline V gene data show CDR1 as MDHEN and CDR2 as SYDVKM. The CDR3 covers 14 residues. CDR3 in amino acids: CASSEGSSNQPQHY. The CDR3 DNA reads TGTGCCAGCAGTGAAGGGTCCAGCAATCAGCCCCAGCATTAT.

This clonotype was detected ten times or more. The gene calls are TRBV28 and TRBJ1-2; no firm D call. V was clipped by 3 bases and J by 4 bases, with 9 bases between them. This CDR3 region has 13 residues. Germline CDR1 and CDR2: MDHEN and SYDVKM. The CDR3 DNA follows: TGTGCCAGCAGTTTGAGGCAGACCTATGGCTACACCTTC. This gives the protein CASSLRQTYGYTF.

This clonotype was counted ten times or more. The J gene is TRBJ1-5, the V gene TRBV12-3 or TRBV12-4, with D hard to call. Trimming took 5 bases from V and 4 from J, leaving 6 bases between them. The CDR3 consists of 12 residues. CDR3 residues: CASSVGNQPQHF. CDR3 bases: TGTGCCAGCAGTGTAGGTAATCAGCCCCAGCATTTT.

This clonotype was picked up many times. The chain carries TRBV27 and TRBJ1-5; unclear D gene. Trimming stripped 4 bases from V and 2 bases from J, with 6 bases between. Germline V CDR1 and CDR2: MNHEY, SMNVEV (reference sequence). The CDR3 totals 13 residues. The CDR3 DNA reads TGTGCCAGCAGTTATGTAGGCAATCAGCCCCAGCATTTT. Its translation is CASSYVGNQPQHF.

Concerning this clonotype: This could be a read error, since a much larger clone is one nucleotide away. The chain recombines TRBV24-1 with TRBJ1-2, with D perhaps matching TRBD1 (5 bases). From germline, CDR1 is KGHDR and CDR2 SFDVKD. V was shortened by 0 bases and J by 5 bases, with 6 bases between the two germline ends. The CDR3 loop spans 13 amino acids. CDR3: CATSDLSGYGYTF. CDR3 nucleotides: TGTGCCACCAGTGATTTGTCAGGGTATGGCTACACCTTC.

There are many counts of this clonotype. The rearrangement joins TRBV5-1 to TRBJ1-3; no definite D call. The V end was cut by 0 bases, the J end by 2 bases, with 3 bases between. This CDR3 is 13 amino acids long. Per germline, CDR1 SGHRS and CDR2 YFSETQ. The CDR3 here is CASSLDAGNTIYF. The CDR3 region has the DNA TGCGCCAGCAGCTTGGACGCTGGAAACACCATATATTTT.

The sample holds many counts of this clonotype. This sequence joins TRBV6-2 or TRBV6-3 and TRBJ2-2, with 9 bases aligning to TRBD1. Trimming removed 6 bases from V and 6 bases from J; junction bases left unmatched: 11. The CDR3 runs to 16 residues. CDR1 MNHEY and CDR2 SVGEGT come from the germline V gene. Here the CDR3 DNA reads TGTGCCAGCAGCCAAACAGGGGGCCGATTCGCCGGGGAGCTGTTTTTT. As protein: CASSQTGGRFAGELFF.

This clonotype showed up many times. The CDR3 DNA reads TGTGCGGCTGGGGGTGAGCAGTACTTC. As protein: CAAGGEQYF. V usage is TRBV10-3 and J usage is TRBJ2-7; D may correspond to TRBD1 or TRBD2 (5 bases each). Germline-derived CDR1 and CDR2 are ENHRY and SYGVKD. The CDR3 length is 9 residues.

Ten or more counts support this clonotype. The V and J genes are TRBV6-5 and TRBJ1-5; D may be TRBD1 (5 bases). CDR3 size: 15 residues. V was clipped by 6 bases and J by 5 bases, with 17 bases between them. CDR1 is MNHEY and CDR2 is SVGAGI in the germline V gene. The CDR3 nucleotides are TGTGCCAGCAGCGGCACCGGGACGCGAGATCAGCCCCAGCATTTT. Translating it yields CASSGTGTRDQPQHF.

To note about this clonotype: Being one base from a much bigger clone, this may be a read error. This chain uses TRBV20-1 with TRBJ2-7, with 7 bases matching TRBD2. Germline values: CDR1 DFQATT, CDR2 SNEGSKA (reference sequence). The CDR3 is 14 amino acids. As DNA, the CDR3 is TGCAGTGCTAGAGTTGACGGGAGGTGCTACGAGCAGCACTTC. It specifies CSARVDGRCYEQHF.

The chain links TRBV12-3 or TRBV12-4 to TRBJ2-7, with D perhaps matching TRBD1 or TRBD2 (6 bases each). V was trimmed by 6 bases and J by 7 bases, leaving 19 bases between them. This CDR3 contains 14 residues. The CDR3 coding sequence is TGTGCCAGCAGCCCGCACTCGGGGGCGGGAGAGCAGTACTTC. This gives the protein CASSPHSGAGEQYF.

At least ten counts were recorded for this clonotype. The rearrangement links TRBV12-3 or TRBV12-4 to TRBJ1-3; D is undetermined. V lost 5 bases and J 0 bases, leaving 8 bases between the germline ends. The CDR3 sequence is 14 residues long. For the CDR3, the DNA is TGTGCCAGCAGTCTGACACTCTCTGGAAACACCATATATTTT. This encodes CASSLTLSGNTIYF.

This clonotype was detected many times. This chain connects TRBV6-5 to TRBJ1-1; D unclear. Between the trimmed V and J ends, which lost 6 bases and 2 bases, there was a span of 13 bases. The CDR3 totals 14 residues. Germline CDR1 is MNHEY and CDR2 is SVGAGI. CDR3 in amino acids: CASSPTHRNTEAFF. DNA for the CDR3: TGTGCCAGCAGCCCGACCCACAGAAACACTGAAGCTTTCTTT.

This clonotype has at least ten counts. The chain links TRBV6-1 to TRBJ1-5; D is perhaps TRBD1 (6 bases). Looked up from germline, CDR1 is MNHNS and CDR2 is SASEGT. The CDR3 covers 15 residues. V lost 6 bases and J lost 3, with 15 bases in between. The CDR3 DNA follows: TGTGCCAGCAGCCGATACCAGGGGAACAATCAGCCCCAGCATTTT. Its protein product is CASSRYQGNNQPQHF.

This clonotype showed up many times. CDR3 sequence: CASSLAPGWYGNQPQHF. CDR3 nucleotide sequence: TGTGCCAGCAGCTTAGCTCCAGGGTGGTATGGCAATCAGCCCCAGCATTTT. The rearrangement links TRBV7-2 to TRBJ1-5; a weak D match, TRBD1 (5 bases). There are 17 residues in the CDR3. Germline CDR1 and CDR2: SGHTA and FQGNSA. V lost 0 bases and J lost 2, with 14 bases in between.

This clonotype was counted at least ten times. V usage is TRBV28 and J usage is TRBJ1-3, with D maybe TRBD1 (5 bases). CDR3 length: 16 amino acids. Trimming took 5 bases from V and 0 from J, leaving 14 bases between them. The germline V gene has CDR1 MDHEN and CDR2 SYDVKM. CDR3 amino acids: CASSDQQASSGNTIYF. CDR3 sequence (DNA): TGTGCCAGCAGTGACCAACAGGCCAGCTCTGGAAACACCATATATTTT.